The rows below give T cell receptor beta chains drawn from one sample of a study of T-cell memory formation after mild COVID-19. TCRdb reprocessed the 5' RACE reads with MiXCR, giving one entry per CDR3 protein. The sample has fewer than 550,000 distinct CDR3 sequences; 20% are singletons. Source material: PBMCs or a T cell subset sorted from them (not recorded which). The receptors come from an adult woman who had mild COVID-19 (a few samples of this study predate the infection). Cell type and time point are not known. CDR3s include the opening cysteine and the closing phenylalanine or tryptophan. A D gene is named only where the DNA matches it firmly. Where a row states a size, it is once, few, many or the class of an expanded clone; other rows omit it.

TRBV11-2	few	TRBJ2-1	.	CASSPGGRQFF	TGTGCCAGCAGCCCGGGTGGCAGGCAGTTCTTC
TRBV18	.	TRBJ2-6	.	CASSPRGSRTATSGANVLTF	TGTGCCAGCTCACCACGTGGGTCTAGGACAGCCACTTCTGGGGCCAACGTCCTGACTTTC
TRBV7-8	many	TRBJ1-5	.	CASSPEGPGHSNQPQHF	TGTGCCAGCAGTCCAGAGGGGCCGGGACATAGCAATCAGCCCCAGCATTTT
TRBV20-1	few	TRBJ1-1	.	CSARGRGGTEAFF	TGCAGTGCTAGAGGCAGAGGGGGCACTGAAGCTTTCTTT
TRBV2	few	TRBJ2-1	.	CASSVRERSEQFF	TGTGCCAGCAGCGTCCGGGAGAGGAGTGAGCAGTTCTTC
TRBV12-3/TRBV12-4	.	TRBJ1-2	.	CASSLDGQNGYTF	TGTGCCAGCAGTTTGGATGGGCAGAATGGCTACACCTTC
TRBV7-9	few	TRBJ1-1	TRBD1	CASSSALRDRRLAFF	TGTGCCAGCAGCTCCGCCCTCCGGGACAGGAGGTTGGCTTTCTTT
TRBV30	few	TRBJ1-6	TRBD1	CAWNPGQPNSPLHF	TGTGCCTGGAACCCGGGACAGCCGAATTCACCCCTCCACTTT
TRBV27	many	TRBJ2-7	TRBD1	CASSFRDSSYEQYF	TGTGCCAGCAGTTTCCGGGACAGTTCCTACGAGCAGTACTTC
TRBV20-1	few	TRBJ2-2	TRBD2	CSARVPTSGGLNTGELFF	TGCAGTGCTAGGGTCCCGACTAGCGGGGGGCTTAACACCGGGGAGCTGTTTTTT
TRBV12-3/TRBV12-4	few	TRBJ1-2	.	CASSFGGGGYGYTF	TGTGCCAGCAGCTTCGGGGGCGGGGGCTATGGCTACACCTTC
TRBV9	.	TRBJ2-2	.	CASSVSGFRNTGELFF	TGTGCCAGCAGCGTAAGCGGTTTCAGGAACACCGGGGAGCTGTTTTTT
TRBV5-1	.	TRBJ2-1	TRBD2	CASSLLAGATYNEQFF	TGCGCCAGCAGCCTCCTAGCGGGAGCAACCTACAATGAGCAGTTCTTC
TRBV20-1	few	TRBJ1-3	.	CSARDGPSSGNTIYF	TGCAGTGCTAGAGATGGGCCTTCCAGTGGAAACACCATATATTTT
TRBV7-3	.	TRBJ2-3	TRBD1	CASSWTGGADTQYF	TGTGCCAGCAGCTGGACAGGGGGCGCAGATACGCAGTATTTT
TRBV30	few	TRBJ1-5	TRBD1	CAWTGGTEKGNQPQHF	TGTGCCTGGACAGGGGGGACGGAAAAGGGCAATCAGCCCCAGCATTTT
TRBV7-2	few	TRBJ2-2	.	CASSPHFQGIGELFF	TGTGCCAGCAGCCCTCACTTCCAGGGTATCGGGGAGCTGTTTTTT
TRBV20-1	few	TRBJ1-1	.	CSARGHSLLNTEAFF	TGCAGTGCTAGAGGGCACTCCCTCTTGAACACTGAAGCTTTCTTT
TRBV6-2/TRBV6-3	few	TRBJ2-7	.	CASIGSAGSYEQYF	TGTGCCAGCATCGGGTCGGCGGGGTCCTACGAGCAGTACTTC
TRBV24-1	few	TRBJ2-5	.	CATSERGVRETQYF	TGTGCCACCAGTGAAAGGGGCGTCCGGGAGACCCAGTACTTC
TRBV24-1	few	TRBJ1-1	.	CATSDFPSGRDTEAFF	TGTGCCACCAGTGATTTCCCCTCGGGTCGGGACACTGAAGCTTTCTTT
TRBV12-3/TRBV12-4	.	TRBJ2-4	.	CASSGGSTTKPGKNIQYF	TGTGCCAGCAGTGGGGGGTCTACCACGAAACCGGGCAAAAACATTCAGTACTTC
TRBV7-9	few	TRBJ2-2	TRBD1	CASGGQGYTGELFF	TGTGCCAGCGGCGGACAGGGGTACACCGGGGAGCTGTTTTTT
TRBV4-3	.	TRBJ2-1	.	CASSQGVHNEQFF	TGCGCCAGCAGCCAAGGGGTCCACAATGAGCAGTTCTTC
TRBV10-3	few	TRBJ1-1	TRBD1	CAISVDRGNTEAFF	TGTGCCATCAGTGTCGACAGGGGCAACACTGAAGCTTTCTTT
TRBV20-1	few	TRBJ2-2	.	CSARVGLGGELFF	TGCAGTGCTAGAGTGGGATTGGGCGGGGAGCTGTTTTTT
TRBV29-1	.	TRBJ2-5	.	CSVEPRDRHETQYF	TGCAGCGTTGAACCCCGGGACCGACACGAGACCCAGTACTTC
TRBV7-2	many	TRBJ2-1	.	CASTQRGQGVYNEQFF	TGTGCCAGCACCCAGCGGGGGCAGGGGGTTTACAATGAGCAGTTCTTC
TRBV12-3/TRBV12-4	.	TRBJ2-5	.	CASSFLRSAETQYF	TGTGCCAGCAGTTTTTTAAGGAGCGCAGAGACCCAGTACTTC
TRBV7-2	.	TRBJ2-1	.	CASSPRRQDNEQFF	TGTGCCAGCAGCCCGCGAAGACAGGACAATGAGCAGTTCTTC
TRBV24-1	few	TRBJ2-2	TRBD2	CATSKSGSNAGELFF	TGTGCCACCAGTAAAAGCGGGAGTAACGCCGGGGAGCTGTTTTTT
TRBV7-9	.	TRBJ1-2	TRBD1	CASSPDTGVGYGYTF	TGTGCCAGCAGCCCCGACACAGGGGTTGGCTATGGCTACACCTTC
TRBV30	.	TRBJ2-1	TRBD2	CAWSVSGSWAYNEQFF	TGTGCCTGGAGTGTAAGCGGGAGCTGGGCTTACAATGAGCAGTTCTTC
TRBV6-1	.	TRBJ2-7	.	CASIPTGVREGSYEQYF	TGTGCCAGCATCCCAACAGGGGTTAGGGAGGGAAGCTACGAGCAGTACTTC
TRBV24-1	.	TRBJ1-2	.	CATSDSTGNGYTF	TGTGCCACCAGTGATTCAACCGGGAATGGCTACACCTTC
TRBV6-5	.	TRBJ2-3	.	CASSPQLTGTDTQYF	TGTGCCAGCAGTCCTCAACTAACCGGAACAGATACGCAGTATTTT
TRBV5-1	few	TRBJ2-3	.	CASSFQETTDTQYF	TGCGCCAGCAGCTTTCAGGAGACCACAGATACGCAGTATTTT
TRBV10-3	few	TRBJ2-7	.	CAISESMGANEQYF	TGTGCCATCAGTGAGTCTATGGGGGCGAACGAGCAGTACTTC
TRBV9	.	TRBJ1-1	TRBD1	CASSVGTGDTEAFF	TGTGCCAGCAGCGTAGGAACAGGGGACACTGAAGCTTTCTTT
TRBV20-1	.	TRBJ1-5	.	CSASKGNQPQHF	TGCAGTGCTTCGAAGGGCAATCAGCCCCAGCATTTT
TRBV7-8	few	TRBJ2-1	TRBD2	CASSLSLAGEGDYNEQFF	TGTGCCAGCAGCTTATCACTAGCGGGAGAAGGGGATTACAATGAGCAGTTCTTC
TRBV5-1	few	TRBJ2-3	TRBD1	CASRKSTGGTDTQYF	TGCGCCAGCAGAAAATCGACAGGGGGCACAGATACGCAGTATTTT